These 18 T cell receptor beta chains originate from one sample sequenced in a study of blood T cells in healthy people across ages. Using a J-beta primer mix together with a sample-barcoded 5' primer, a second PCR was run for roughly 6 to 12 cycles. TCRdb itself ran the 5' RACE reads through MiXCR, one entry per CDR3 protein. Among roughly 650,000 distinct CDR3 sequences listed, roughly 32% were seen once. Sequences were obtained from blood. The receptor set was obtained from a woman of 80 years or more in good health.

This sequence joins TRBV12-3 or TRBV12-4 and TRBJ2-3, with TRBD2 identical over 16 bases. Trimming took 6 bases from V and 4 from J; bases not matched to a gene: 13. The CDR3 covers 19 residues. CDR3 region: CASSPGTGLAGGSADTQYF. In DNA form, the CDR3 reads TGTGCCAGCAGCCCCGGGACGGGACTAGCGGGGGGGAGCGCAGATACGCAGTATTTT.

Concerning this clonotype itself: Just one base apart from a much larger clone, this may be a read error. This chain uses TRBV7-2 with TRBJ2-7, with unresolved D. Looked up from germline, CDR1 is SGHTA and CDR2 is FQGNSA. The CDR3 length is 14 residues. Trimming removed 1 base from V and 2 bases from J, with 9 bases in between. DNA of the CDR3: TGTGCCAGCAGCTTAGGGACGCAGACCTACGAGCAGTACTTC. Its translation is CASSLGTQTYEQYF.

This clonotype was observed at least ten times. The chain joins TRBV7-2 to TRBJ1-4, with 8 bases lining up with TRBD1. Germline V lookup: CDR1 SGHTA, CDR2 FQGNSA. J was trimmed by 5 bases and V by 5 bases; bases with no gene match: 4. The CDR3 loop spans 14 amino acids. CDR3 coding DNA: TGTGCCAGCAGCATAGACAGGGGAAATGAAAAACTGTTTTTT. Amino acids: CASSIDRGNEKLFF.

The chain joins TRBV20-1 to TRBJ1-2; D not resolved. The V and J ends lost 2 bases and 7 bases respectively, with 26 bases between them. Germline loops: CDR1 DFQATT, CDR2 SNEGSKA (reference sequence). This CDR3 has 17 amino acids. DNA of the CDR3: TGCAGTGCTAGAATTACGAAAGGAGAGGGCCCGGGCCCTGGCTACACCTTC. This translates into CSARITKGEGPGPGYTF.

Of note for this clonotype: A much larger clonotype is one base distant, so this may be a read error. The genes are TRBV20-1 and TRBJ1-4; the D is unclear. V lost 6 bases to trimming and J lost 7 bases, with 12 bases between them. The CDR3 runs 12 residues. CDR1 and CDR2 from the germline V gene are DFQATT and SNEGSKA (reference sequence). CDR3 in DNA: TGCAGTGCCTACAGCGCAGGTGAAAAACTGTTTTTT. Its protein product is CSAYSAGEKLFF.

The gene calls are TRBV15 and TRBJ2-5; weak D call: TRBD2 (6 bases). Looked up from germline, CDR1 is LNHNV and CDR2 is YYDKDF (reference sequence). The CDR3 sequence is 15 residues long. Trimming cost V 0 bases and J 1 base, with 9 bases left between them. CDR3 residues: CATSRDRGLQETQYF. In nucleotides, the CDR3 is TGTGCCACCAGCAGAGATCGGGGACTCCAAGAGACCCAGTACTTC.

This clonotype was detected many times. The chain couples TRBV30 to TRBJ1-2, with a tentative D call TRBD1 (6 bases). Between the trimmed V and J ends, which lost 7 bases and 6 bases, there was a span of 18 bases. The germline CDR1 and CDR2 sequences are GTSNPN and SVGIG (reference sequence). The CDR3 is 13 amino acids. CDR3 in DNA: TGTGCCTTACAGACAGGCGGGCGGAATGGCTACACCTTC. This translates into CALQTGGRNGYTF.

This rearrangement joins TRBV20-1 to TRBJ2-4, with 9 nucleotides matching TRBD1. TRBJ2-7 matches the DNA end more closely, so the J call is doubtful. The CDR3 consists of 13 residues. Germline V gives CDR1 DFQATT, CDR2 SNEGSKA (reference sequence). DNA of the CDR3: TGCAGTGCAGCTACAGGGACAGGGTACGAGCAGTACTTC. Its protein product is CSAATGTGYEQYF.

The table lists this clonotype with many counts. The chain's CDR3 is CASSGTGGDSSYEQYF. CDR3 bases: TGTGCCAGCAGTGGGACAGGGGGCGATAGCTCCTACGAGCAGTACTTC. The chain employs TRBV28 and TRBJ2-7; TRBD1 aligns across 12 bases. J lost 0 bases, V lost 5 bases, and 5 bases had no gene match. The CDR3 has 16 amino acids. In germline, CDR1 is MDHEN, CDR2 SYDVKM.

CDR3 protein: CASSLSTESPLHF. Written as DNA, the CDR3 is TGTGCCAGCAGCTTAAGTACGGAATCACCCCTCCACTTT. V and J are TRBV7-3 and TRBJ1-6, with D uncertain. Germline CDR1 and CDR2: SGHTA and FQGTGA. The V end was cut by 1 base, the J end by 10 bases, with 8 bases between. This CDR3 comprises 13 residues.

This clonotype was detected only once. The chain combines TRBV30 with TRBJ2-3; D may correspond to TRBD1 or TRBD2 (5 bases each). The CDR3 covers 16 residues. Trimming left V 1 base short and J 1 base short, with 15 bases between. Germline V gene data show CDR1 as GTSNPN and CDR2 as SVGIG (reference sequence). CDR3 coding DNA: TGTGCCTGGAGTGCACCCCGGGGCCTGGGCACAGATACGCAGTATTTT. It translates to CAWSAPRGLGTDTQYF.

This clonotype was found many times. This chain connects TRBV20-1 to TRBJ1-2; 10 nucleotides match TRBD1. The trim removed 6 bases at V and 6 bases at J, leaving 7 bases unmatched. Germline values: CDR1 DFQATT, CDR2 SNEGSKA (reference sequence). The CDR3 consists of 13 residues. The CDR3 DNA is TGCAGTGCCCCGGGGGACAGGGGAGATGGCTACACCTTC. It translates to CSAPGDRGDGYTF.

This clonotype was seen a handful of times. The V and J genes are TRBV4-2 and TRBJ2-7; perhaps TRBD2 as D (5 bases). CDR1 is LGHNA, CDR2 YNFKEQ, per germline. The CDR3 length is 13 residues. Deletions cut 0 bases from V and 2 bases from J, with 5 bases between. CDR3 amino acids: CASSQDSAYEQYF. The CDR3 nucleotides are TGTGCCAGCAGCCAAGATAGCGCCTACGAGCAGTACTTC.

This clonotype has at least ten counts. The gene calls are TRBV4-2 and TRBJ2-1; 7 nucleotides line up with TRBD2. CDR1 LGHNA and CDR2 YNFKEQ come from the germline V gene. The V segment lost 1 base and the J segment 9 bases; nucleotides outside the gene matches: 6. This CDR3 has 14 amino acids. DNA for the CDR3: TGTGCCAGCAGCCAAGGTAACGGCGGGGGTGAGCAGTTCTTC. Protein: CASSQGNGGGEQFF.

The gene calls are TRBV27 and TRBJ2-7; perhaps TRBD1 as D (5 bases). This CDR3 comprises 14 residues. Germline CDR1 MNHEY, CDR2 SMNVEV (reference sequence). V was shortened by 4 bases and J by 0 bases, with 10 bases between the two germline ends. The CDR3 loop is CASSWGPGSYEQYF. CDR3 sequence (DNA): TGTGCCAGCAGTTGGGGCCCTGGCTCCTACGAGCAGTACTTC.

This clonotype appeared many times. The rearrangement joins TRBV29-1 to TRBJ2-3; the D is unclear. The CDR3 sequence is 13 residues long. Between the trimmed V and J ends, which lost 4 bases and 2 bases, there was a span of 10 bases. Germline loops: CDR1 SQVTM, CDR2 ANQGSEA. The CDR3 region is CSVGRSLTDTQYF. CDR3 in DNA: TGCAGCGTTGGACGGTCCCTCACAGATACGCAGTATTTT.

The rearrangement uses TRBV27 and TRBJ2-5; maybe TRBD2 (6 bases). V gave up 6 bases and J gave up 13 bases, with 24 bases separating them. CDR1 is MNHEY and CDR2 is SMNVEV in the germline V gene (reference sequence). This CDR3 is built from 14 residues. CDR3 DNA: TGTGCCAGCAGCTCACGGCGGGGCGGGCAGGAGCGGTACTTC. This codes for CASSSRRGGQERYF.

This clonotype came up many times. The chain couples TRBV10-3 to TRBJ2-3; TRBD2 matches at 13 bases. In germline, CDR1 is ENHRY, CDR2 SYGVKD. Trimming removed 4 bases from V and 6 bases from J; junction bases left unmatched: 4. This CDR3 has 15 residues. CDR3 DNA: TGTGCCATCAGTGCCGGGACTAGCGGGGTGGATACGCAGTATTTT. Its protein is CAISAGTSGVDTQYF.